Listed here is a single T cell receptor (beta chain). Using immunoSEQ multiplex PCR, the repertoire was profiled, and TCRdb retains in-frame clones only, with some absent. The sample has over 100,000 clones, roughly 90% seen once. Germline assignment: CDR1 SGHAT and CDR2 FQNNGV. There are 14 residues in the CDR3. Unmatched junction bases numbered 15, after V lost 5 bases and J lost 12 bases. This entry is derived from a study of cytomegalovirus exposure and HLA in healthy donors. The sample was PBMCs. The TCR sequence derives from a woman younger than 35 in good health and CMV-seropositive. The chain employs TRBV11-2 and TRBJ2-7, with 8 bases that match TRBD2. This CDR3 is CASSPRLAPSVRYF. CDR3 nucleotides: TGTGCCAGCAGCCCGAGACTAGCGCCCAGCGTGCGGTACTTC.